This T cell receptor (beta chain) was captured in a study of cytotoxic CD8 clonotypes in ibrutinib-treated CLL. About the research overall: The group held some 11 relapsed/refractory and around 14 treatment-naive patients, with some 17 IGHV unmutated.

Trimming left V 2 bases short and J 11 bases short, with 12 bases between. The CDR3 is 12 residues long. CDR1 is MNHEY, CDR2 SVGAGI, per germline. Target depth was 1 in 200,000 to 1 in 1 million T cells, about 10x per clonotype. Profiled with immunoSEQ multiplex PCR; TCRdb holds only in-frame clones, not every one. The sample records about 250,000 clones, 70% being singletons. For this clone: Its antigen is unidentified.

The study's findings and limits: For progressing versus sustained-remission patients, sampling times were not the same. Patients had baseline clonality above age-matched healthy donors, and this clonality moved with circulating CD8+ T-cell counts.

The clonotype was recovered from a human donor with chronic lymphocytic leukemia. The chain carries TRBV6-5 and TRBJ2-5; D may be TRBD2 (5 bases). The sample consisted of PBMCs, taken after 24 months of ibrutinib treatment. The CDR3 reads CASSYHGGEQYF. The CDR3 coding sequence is TGTGCCAGCAGTTACCATGGTGGGGAGCAGTACTTC.